Listed below are T cell receptor beta chains from one sample, sequenced in a study of vaccination and CD4 T cells after COVID-19. These receptors' antigens are unknown. From the PCR reads, TCRdb called clonotypes with MiXCR, one entry per CDR3 protein. This table has around 11,000 distinct CDR3 sequences, about 28% appearing once. The sequenced material came from cultured CD4+ T cells from blood. These receptors came from a human donor with COVID-19. Both conserved end residues are part of each CDR3. Fields, in order: J gene, CDR3 length, V gene, clone size, D gene, CDR3 protein, CDR3 DNA. D genes are given only for firm matches. The size field is filled for only some rows; it gives once, few, many or a size class.

>TRBJ2-7|16|TRBV6-1|-|-
CASKEEGQLGNYEQYF
TGTGCCAGCAAGGAGGAAGGACAACTGGGCAACTACGAGCAGTACTTC
>TRBJ2-4|14|TRBV7-2|few|TRBD1
CASSSRTGENIQYF
TGTGCCAGCAGCTCTCGGACAGGGGAAAACATTCAGTACTTC
>TRBJ2-7|13|TRBV19|-|-
CASSSTANYEQYF
TGTGCCAGTAGTTCGACGGCAAACTACGAGCAGTACTTC
>TRBJ2-7|13|TRBV2|-|-
CASGGVFEYEQYF
TGTGCCAGCGGCGGGGTGTTTGAATACGAGCAGTACTTC
>TRBJ1-4|15|TRBV28|few|-
CASRRRGATNEKLFF
TGTGCCAGCAGACGTAGGGGTGCAACTAATGAAAAACTGTTTTTT
>TRBJ1-3|15|TRBV20-1|few|-
CSARDTGKDGNTIYF
TGCAGTGCTAGAGATACAGGGAAGGATGGAAACACCATATATTTT
>TRBJ1-2|15|TRBV19|few|TRBD1
CASRETGGRSYGYTF
TGTGCCAGTAGAGAGACAGGGGGCCGGAGCTATGGCTACACCTTC
>TRBJ2-3|12|TRBV28|-|TRBD2
CASSFLGGTQYF
TGTGCCAGCAGTTTTCTCGGGGGGACGCAGTATTTT
>TRBJ1-5|12|TRBV20-1|-|-
CSARVENQPQHF
TGCAGTGCTAGAGTGGAGAATCAGCCCCAGCATTTT
>TRBJ2-2|15|TRBV16|few|-
CASSQSGLSTGELFF
TGTGCCAGCAGCCAATCAGGGTTAAGCACCGGGGAGCTGTTTTTT
>TRBJ2-1|16|TRBV15|few|-
CATSRDRPGLGNEQFF
TGTGCCACCAGCAGAGATCGACCGGGGCTGGGCAATGAGCAGTTCTTC
>TRBJ2-7|15|TRBV19|-|TRBD1
CASSPTGGFTYEQYF
TGTGCCAGTAGTCCGACAGGGGGCTTTACCTACGAGCAGTACTTC